The entry below gives a single TCR beta chain sequence along with its context. These data belong to a study of identical twins. Template switching added a universal primer site, and cDNA bore unique molecular identifiers. Each CDR3 protein gets one entry after TCRdb re-called the 5' RACE reads with MiXCR. The sample contains some 1,700,000 distinct CDR3 sequences, around 29% of which appear only once. The CDR3 extends over 13 amino acids. Trimming took 2 bases from V and 4 from J, leaving 6 bases between them. Germline V CDR1 and CDR2: SGDLS, YYNGEE. The V call is TRBV9, the J call TRBJ2-2; the D gene is possibly TRBD1 (6 bases). The specimen sequenced was cord blood. This receptor was taken from a newborn girl in good health. The DNA for the CDR3 is TGTGCCAGCAGCGTGACAGGCACCGGGGAGCTGTTTTTT. Residues: CASSVTGTGELFF.